The 3 T cell receptor beta chains in this list originate from one sample, sequenced in a study of blood T cell repertoires in COVID-19. The table came from immunoSEQ multiplex PCR; TCRdb's copy has only in-frame clones and leaves some out. The sample gives fewer than 150,000 clones, about 90% of which show up once; roughly 3.6% is in the top ten. Source material: peripheral blood. The receptors here all came from a woman aged 60-75 years with acute or convalescent COVID-19.

The chain links TRBV7-2 to TRBJ2-7, with unresolved D. Trimming pared 5 bases from V and 7 bases from J, leaving 9 bases between. The V gene's germline CDR1 is SGHTA and CDR2 FQGNSA. This CDR3 contains 11 residues. DNA for the CDR3: TGTGCCAGCAGCAAGAGCGTTGAGCAGTACTTC. This encodes CASSKSVEQYF.

The V call is TRBV28, the J call TRBJ2-3; the match to TRBD1 covers 7 bases. Looked up from germline, CDR1 is MDHEN and CDR2 is SYDVKM. V shed 3 bases and J 0 bases; nucleotides not matched to a gene: 9. The CDR3 consists of 17 residues. CDR3 sequence: CASSFRQGRISTDTQYF. In DNA, the CDR3 is TGTGCCAGCAGTTTTAGACAGGGCCGAATTAGCACAGATACGCAGTATTTT.

This clone was recorded once. The CDR3 is CASSRTGTNTGELFF. The CDR3 DNA follows: TGTGCCAGCAGCCGAACGGGGACGAACACCGGGGAGCTGTTTTTT. The V and J genes are TRBV6-6 and TRBJ2-2; D is possibly TRBD2 (5 bases). Germline V gene data show CDR1 as MNHNY and CDR2 as SVGAGI (reference sequence). V lost 6 bases, J lost 0 bases, and 11 bases lay in between. The CDR3 has 15 amino acids.